This T cell receptor (beta chain) was identified in a study of cytomegalovirus exposure and HLA in healthy donors. Whereas donors were nominally healthy upon sampling, unrecorded immune exposures were probable. This clone has just a few counts. The antigen is unknown. Amplification used 60 Vbeta primers and 13 Jbeta primers. The table came from immunoSEQ multiplex PCR; TCRdb's copy has only in-frame clones and leaves some out. The sample has roughly 130,000 clones, roughly 80% seen once. Trimming removed 3 bases from V and 4 bases from J; junction bases left unmatched: 10. This CDR3 region has 17 residues. The germline CDR1 and CDR2 sequences are LNHDA and SQIVND (reference sequence). Broader study findings: The authors later found most CMV-associated TCR beta chains appeared HLA-restricted. It was fewer than 200 TCR beta chains that were listed as cytomegalovirus-associated. Per published accounts, TCR beta sequences correctly predicted the HLA-A and HLA-B alleles of most subjects.

The V and J genes are TRBV19 and TRBJ2-2; 8 bases map to TRBD2. Material for sequencing was PBMCs. The sequence derives from a male donor in good health and CMV-seropositive. The DNA for the CDR3 is TGTGCCAGTAGTATTCATTTGCGGGAGGAGAGCACCGGGGAGCTGTTTTTT. It translates to CASSIHLREESTGELFF.